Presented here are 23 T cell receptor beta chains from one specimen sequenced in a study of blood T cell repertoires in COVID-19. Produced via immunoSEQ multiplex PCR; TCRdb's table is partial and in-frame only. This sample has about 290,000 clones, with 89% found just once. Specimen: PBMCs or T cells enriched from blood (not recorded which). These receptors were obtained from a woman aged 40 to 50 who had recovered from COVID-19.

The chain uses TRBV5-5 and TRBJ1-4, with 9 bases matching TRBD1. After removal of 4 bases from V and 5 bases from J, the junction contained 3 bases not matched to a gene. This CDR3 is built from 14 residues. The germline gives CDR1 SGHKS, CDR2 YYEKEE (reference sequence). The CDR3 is CASSPTGGNEKLFF. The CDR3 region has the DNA TGTGCCAGCAGCCCGACAGGGGGGAATGAAAAACTGTTTTTT.

The CDR3 reads CASSSTGTGDSYEQYF. CDR3 DNA sequence: TGTGCCAGCTCATCAACCGGGACAGGGGATAGCTACGAGCAGTACTTC. V usage is TRBV18 and J usage is TRBJ2-7, with TRBD1 identical over 10 bases. V lost 5 bases to trimming and J lost 3 bases; unmatched junction nucleotides: 10. Germline CDR1 and CDR2: KGHSH and LQKENI. This CDR3 comprises 16 residues. Using reference TRBV18 and TRBJ2-7 for the parts outside the CDR3, the full variable domain is NAGVMQNPRHLVRRRGQEARLRCSPMKGHSHVYWYRQLPEEGLKFMVYLQKENIIDESGMPKERFSAEFPKEGPSILRIQQVVRGDSAAYFCASSSTGTGDSYEQYFGPGTRLTVT.

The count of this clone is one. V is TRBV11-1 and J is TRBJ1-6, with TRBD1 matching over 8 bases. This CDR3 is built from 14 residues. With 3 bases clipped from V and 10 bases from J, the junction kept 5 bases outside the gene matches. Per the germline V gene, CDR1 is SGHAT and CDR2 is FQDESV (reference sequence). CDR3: CASSFRTGRSPLHF. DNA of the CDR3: TGTGCCAGCAGCTTCCGGACAGGGAGATCACCCCTCCACTTT. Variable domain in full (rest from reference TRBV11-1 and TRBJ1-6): EAEVAQSPRYKITEKSQAVAFWCDPISGHATLYWYRQILGQGPELLVQFQDESVVDDSQLPKDRFSAERLKGVDSTLKIQPAELGDSAMYLCASSFRTGRSPLHFGNGTRLTVT.

The CDR3 spells CASSQGGLRGAGGHNEQFF. The DNA of the CDR3 is TGCGCCAGCAGCCAAGGTGGTCTTCGGGGCGCAGGGGGCCACAATGAGCAGTTCTTC. The gene calls are TRBV4-1 and TRBJ2-1; 8 positions agree with TRBD1. Germline V gene data show CDR1 as MGHRA and CDR2 as YSYEKL. The CDR3 extends over 19 amino acids. V lost 1 base and J lost 5; bases outside the gene matches: 16.

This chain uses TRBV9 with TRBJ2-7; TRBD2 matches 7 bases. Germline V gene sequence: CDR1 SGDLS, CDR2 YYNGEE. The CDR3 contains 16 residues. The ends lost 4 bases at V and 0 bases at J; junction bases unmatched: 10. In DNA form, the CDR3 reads TGTGCCAGCAGCATGGGGGGGAGCGGAGACTCCTACGAGCAGTACTTC. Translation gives CASSMGGSGDSYEQYF. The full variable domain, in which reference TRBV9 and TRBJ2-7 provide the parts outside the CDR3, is DSGVTQTPKHLITATGQRVTLRCSPRSGDLSVYWYQQSLDQGLQFLIQYYNGEERAKGNILERFSAQQFPDLHSELNLSSLELGDSALYFCASSMGGSGDSYEQYFGPGTRLTVT.

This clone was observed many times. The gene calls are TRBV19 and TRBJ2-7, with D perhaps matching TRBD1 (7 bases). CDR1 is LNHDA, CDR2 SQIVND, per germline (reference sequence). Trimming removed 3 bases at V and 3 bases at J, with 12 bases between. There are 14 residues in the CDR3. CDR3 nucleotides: TGTGCCAGTAGTATCGGAGGGGGCGGCTACGAGCAGTACTTC. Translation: CASSIGGGGYEQYF.

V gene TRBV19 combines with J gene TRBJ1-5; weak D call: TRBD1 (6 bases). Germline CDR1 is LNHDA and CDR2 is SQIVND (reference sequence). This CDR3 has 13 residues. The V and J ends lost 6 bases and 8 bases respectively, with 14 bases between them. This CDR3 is CASRQGPGEPQHF. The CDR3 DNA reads TGTGCCAGTAGACAGGGCCCCGGGGAGCCCCAGCATTTT.

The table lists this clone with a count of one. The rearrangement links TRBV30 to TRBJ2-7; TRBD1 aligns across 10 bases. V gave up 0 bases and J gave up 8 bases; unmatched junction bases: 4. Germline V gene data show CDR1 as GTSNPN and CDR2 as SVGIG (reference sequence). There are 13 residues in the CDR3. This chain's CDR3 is CAWSVGTGAQQYF. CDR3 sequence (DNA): TGTGCCTGGAGTGTCGGGACAGGGGCACAGCAGTACTTC.

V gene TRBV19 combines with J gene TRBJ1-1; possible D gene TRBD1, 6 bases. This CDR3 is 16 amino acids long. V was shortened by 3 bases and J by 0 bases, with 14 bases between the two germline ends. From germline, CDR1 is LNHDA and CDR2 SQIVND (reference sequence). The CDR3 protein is CASSIVFGTLNTEAFF. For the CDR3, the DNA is TGTGCCAGTAGTATTGTATTCGGGACACTGAACACTGAAGCTTTCTTT.

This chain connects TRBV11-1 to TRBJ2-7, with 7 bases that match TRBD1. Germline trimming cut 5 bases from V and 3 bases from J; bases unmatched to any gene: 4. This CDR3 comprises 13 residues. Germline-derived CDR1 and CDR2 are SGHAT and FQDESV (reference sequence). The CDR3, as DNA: TGTGCCAGCAGCATCGGACAGGACTACGAGCAGTACTTC. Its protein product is CASSIGQDYEQYF.

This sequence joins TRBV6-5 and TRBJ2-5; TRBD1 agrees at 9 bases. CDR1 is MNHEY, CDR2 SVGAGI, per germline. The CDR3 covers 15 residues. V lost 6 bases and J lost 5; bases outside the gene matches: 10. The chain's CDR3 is CASSRGQGWRETQYF. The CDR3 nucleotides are TGTGCCAGCAGCCGGGGACAGGGTTGGCGTGAGACCCAGTACTTC.

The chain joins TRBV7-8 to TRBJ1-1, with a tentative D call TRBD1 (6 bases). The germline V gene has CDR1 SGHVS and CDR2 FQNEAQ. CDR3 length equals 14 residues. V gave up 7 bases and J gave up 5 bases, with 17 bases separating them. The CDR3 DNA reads TGTGCCAGCATAATTGGCGAGGGGGAAACTGAAGCTTTCTTT. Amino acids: CASIIGEGETEAFF.

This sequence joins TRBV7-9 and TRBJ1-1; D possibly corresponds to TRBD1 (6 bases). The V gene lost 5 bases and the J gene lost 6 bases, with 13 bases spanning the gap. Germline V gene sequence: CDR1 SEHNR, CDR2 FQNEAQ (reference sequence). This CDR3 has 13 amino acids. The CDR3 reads CASSVGTMAEAFF. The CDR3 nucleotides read TGTGCCAGCAGCGTTGGGACAATGGCTGAAGCTTTCTTT.

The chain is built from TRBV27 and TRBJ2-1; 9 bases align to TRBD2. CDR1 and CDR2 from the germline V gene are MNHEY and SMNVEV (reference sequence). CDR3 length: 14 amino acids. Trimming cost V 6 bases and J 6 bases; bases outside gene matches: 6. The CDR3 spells CASRVAGAVNEQFF. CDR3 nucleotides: TGTGCCAGCAGGGTAGCGGGGGCGGTCAATGAGCAGTTCTTC.

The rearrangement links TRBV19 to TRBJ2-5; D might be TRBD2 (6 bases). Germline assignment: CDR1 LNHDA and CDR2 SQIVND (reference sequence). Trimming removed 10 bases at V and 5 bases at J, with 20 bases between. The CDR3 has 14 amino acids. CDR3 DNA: TGTGCCACCCGAGAACGGGGGACGGGGGAGACCCAGTACTTC. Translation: CATRERGTGETQYF.

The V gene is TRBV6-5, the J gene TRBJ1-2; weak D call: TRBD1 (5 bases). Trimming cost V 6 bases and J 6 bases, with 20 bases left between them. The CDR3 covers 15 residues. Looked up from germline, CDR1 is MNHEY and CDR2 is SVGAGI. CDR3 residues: CASSRIPGGEDGYTF. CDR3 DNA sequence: TGTGCCAGCAGCCGTATCCCGGGAGGGGAGGATGGCTACACCTTC.

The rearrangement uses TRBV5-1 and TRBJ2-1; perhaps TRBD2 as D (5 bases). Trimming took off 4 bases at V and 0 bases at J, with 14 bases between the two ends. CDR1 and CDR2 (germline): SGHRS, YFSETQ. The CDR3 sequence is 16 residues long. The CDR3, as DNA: TGCGCCAGCAGCCGAACGTCGGGGTCCTCCTACAATGAGCAGTTCTTC. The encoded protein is CASSRTSGSSYNEQFF.

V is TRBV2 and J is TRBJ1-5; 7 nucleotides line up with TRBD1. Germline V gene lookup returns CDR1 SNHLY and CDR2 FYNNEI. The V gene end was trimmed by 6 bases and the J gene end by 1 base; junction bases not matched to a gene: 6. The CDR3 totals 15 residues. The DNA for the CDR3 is TGTGCCAGCAGGGGGGGACAGACGAGCAATCAGCCCCAGCATTTT. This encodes CASRGGQTSNQPQHF. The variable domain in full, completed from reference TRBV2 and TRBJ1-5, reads EPEVTQTPSHQVTQMGQEVILRCVPISNHLYFYWYRQILGQKVEFLVSFYNNEISEKSEIFDDQFSVERPDGSNFTLKIRSTKLEDSAMYFCASRGGQTSNQPQHFGDGTRLSIL.

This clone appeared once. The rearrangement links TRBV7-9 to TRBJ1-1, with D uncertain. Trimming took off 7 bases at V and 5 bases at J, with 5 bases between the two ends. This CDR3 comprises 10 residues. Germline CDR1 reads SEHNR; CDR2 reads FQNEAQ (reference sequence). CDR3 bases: TGTGCCAGCACCCAAACTGAAGCTTTCTTT. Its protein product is CASTQTEAFF.

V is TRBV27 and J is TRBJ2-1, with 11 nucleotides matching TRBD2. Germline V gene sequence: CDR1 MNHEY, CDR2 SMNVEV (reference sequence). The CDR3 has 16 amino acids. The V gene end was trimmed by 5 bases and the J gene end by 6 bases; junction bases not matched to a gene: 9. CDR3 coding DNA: TGTGCCAGCAGTCTAATCCTAGCGGGAGGACGCAATGAGCAGTTCTTC. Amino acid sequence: CASSLILAGGRNEQFF.

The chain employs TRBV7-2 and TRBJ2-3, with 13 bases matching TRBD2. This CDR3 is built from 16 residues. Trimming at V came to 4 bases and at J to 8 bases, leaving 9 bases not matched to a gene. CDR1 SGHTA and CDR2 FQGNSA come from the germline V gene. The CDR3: CASSSGLAGAQGTQYF. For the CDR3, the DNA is TGTGCCAGCAGCTCAGGACTAGCGGGAGCCCAGGGTACGCAGTATTTT. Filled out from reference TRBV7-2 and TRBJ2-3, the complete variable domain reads GAGVSQSPSNKVTEKGKDVELRCDPISGHTALYWYRQSLGQGLEFLIYFQGNSAPDKSGLPSDRFSAERTGGSVSTLTIQRTQQEDSAVYLCASSSGLAGAQGTQYFGPGTRLTVL.

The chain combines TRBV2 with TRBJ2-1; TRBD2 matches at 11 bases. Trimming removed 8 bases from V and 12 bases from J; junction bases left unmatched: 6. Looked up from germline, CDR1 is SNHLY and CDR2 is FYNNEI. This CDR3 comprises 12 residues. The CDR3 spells CASGRLAGGQFF. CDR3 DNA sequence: TGTGCCAGCGGTCGCCTAGCGGGAGGGCAGTTCTTC. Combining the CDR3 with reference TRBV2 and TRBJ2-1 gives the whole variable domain EPEVTQTPSHQVTQMGQEVILRCVPISNHLYFYWYRQILGQKVEFLVSFYNNEISEKSEIFDDQFSVERPDGSNFTLKIRSTKLEDSAMYFCASGRLAGGQFFGPGTRLTVL.

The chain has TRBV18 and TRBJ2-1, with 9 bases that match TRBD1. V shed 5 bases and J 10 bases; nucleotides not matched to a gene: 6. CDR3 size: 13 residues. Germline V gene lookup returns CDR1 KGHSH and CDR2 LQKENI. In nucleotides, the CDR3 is TGTGCCAGCTCAACCGGGACAGGGAACGAGCAGTTCTTC. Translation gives CASSTGTGNEQFF.